The T cell receptor (beta chain) under discussion was sequenced for a study of cytomegalovirus exposure and HLA in healthy donors. As for the donors, each was a healthy bone marrow donor. The V gene end was trimmed by 3 bases and the J gene end by 1 base; junction bases not matched to a gene: 14. Germline CDR1 reads SEHNR; CDR2 reads FQNEAQ (reference sequence). This CDR3 has 19 amino acids. Primers included in the PCR were 60 Vbeta and 13 Jbeta primers. Here immunoSEQ multiplex PCR was the method, and the copy in TCRdb shows in-frame clones only, minus some. Here the sample spans some 120,000 clones, approximately 72% being singletons. Comment on this clone: Its target is not known.

Study-level results: Data from an earlier analysis indicated that most TCR beta V segments were productive either about 90% or about 30% of the time.

The sequencing sample was made of PBMCs. The receptor's source is a woman in her 50s in good health and CMV-seropositive. The chain combines TRBV7-9 with TRBJ2-4; 8 bases align to TRBD2. CDR3 protein: CASSFLVGGARSAKNIQYF. The CDR3 nucleotides are TGTGCCAGCAGCTTTCTTGTCGGGGGGGCGAGGTCCGCCAAAAACATTCAGTACTTC.